These 27 T cell receptor beta chains share one sample of origin, sequenced in a study of T cell responses to AZD1222 COVID-19 vaccine. Generated by immunoSEQ multiplex PCR, the TCRdb table keeps only in-frame clones and is missing some. The table records 130,000 to 150,000 clones, around 93% of them present only once. The sequenced sample was peripheral blood, obtained 28 days after the second AZD1222 dose. Source of these receptors: an adult who received the AZD1222 COVID-19 vaccine.

This clone was detected only once. The rearrangement joins TRBV2 to TRBJ2-3, with a possible D match to TRBD2 (5 bases). This CDR3 has 16 residues. Trimming took off 6 bases at V and 5 bases at J, with 21 bases between the two ends. Germline V gene lookup returns CDR1 SNHLY and CDR2 FYNNEI. CDR3 region: CASSGPHLAGKDTQYF. CDR3 DNA: TGTGCCAGCAGCGGACCTCACTTAGCCGGGAAAGATACGCAGTATTTT.

The chain has TRBV5-1 and TRBJ2-3; D not certain. CDR3 length equals 15 residues. The V end was cut by 2 bases, the J end by 3 bases, with 13 bases between. In germline, CDR1 is SGHRS, CDR2 YFSETQ. The CDR3 loop is CASSLALRRTDTQYF. The CDR3 nucleotides are TGCGCCAGCAGCTTAGCGCTACGTCGAACAGATACGCAGTATTTT.

This rearrangement joins TRBV11-2 to TRBJ1-5; 8 bases match TRBD1. The CDR3 loop spans 15 amino acids. V lost 3 bases, J lost 2 bases, and 3 bases stayed unmatched. The germline gives CDR1 SGHAT, CDR2 FQNNGV. The CDR3 spells CASSFDRGGNQPQHF. The CDR3 region has the DNA TGTGCCAGCAGCTTCGACAGGGGAGGCAATCAGCCCCAGCATTTT.

DNA for the CDR3: TGCAGCGTTGAAGAAGGTTTGGCGGGGGGGTCGTATTTT. It is translated as CSVEEGLAGGSYF. This chain joins TRBV29-1 and TRBJ2-3; TRBD2 matches 9 bases. This CDR3 comprises 13 residues. V shed 0 bases, J shed 14 bases, and the junction held 9 bases outside the gene matches. Germline lookup yields CDR1 SQVTM and CDR2 ANQGSEA.

This chain uses TRBV30 with TRBJ1-2; 9 bases align to TRBD1. J gave up 7 bases and V 2 bases, and 5 bases lay outside the gene matches. CDR1 is GTSNPN, CDR2 SVGIG, per germline (reference sequence). CDR3 length equals 13 residues. DNA for the CDR3: TGTGCCTGGAGTACGGGGACAGGGCGTGGCTACACCTTC. Protein: CAWSTGTGRGYTF. Based on the CDR3 plus reference TRBV30 and TRBJ1-2, the full variable domain is SQTIHQWPATLVQPVGSPLSLECTVEGTSNPNLYWYRQAAGRGLQLLFYSVGIGQISSEVPQNLSASRPQDRQFILSSKKLLLSDSGFYLCAWSTGTGRGYTFGSGTRLTVV.

The chain recombines TRBV5-6 with TRBJ1-1; D call uncertain. Trimming cost V 4 bases and J 0 bases, with 16 bases left between them. The CDR3 runs 16 residues. Per the germline V gene, CDR1 is SGHDT and CDR2 is YYEEEE. CDR3 sequence: CASSTYGDPMNTEAFF. The CDR3, as DNA: TGTGCCAGCAGCACCTACGGGGATCCCATGAACACTGAAGCTTTCTTT.

The chain joins TRBV7-8 to TRBJ1-2; TRBD1 might be the D (5 bases). Germline V gene sequence: CDR1 SGHVS, CDR2 FQNEAQ. The CDR3 is made up of 16 amino acids. V was pared by 5 bases and J by 0 bases, with 16 bases between. The CDR3 spells CASSPDTGGANYGYTF. The CDR3 coding sequence is TGTGCCAGCAGCCCCGACACTGGGGGAGCTAACTATGGCTACACCTTC.

The genes are TRBV9 and TRBJ1-4; 9 bases map to TRBD1. J was trimmed by 5 bases and V by 4 bases; bases with no gene match: 6. The CDR3 sequence is 15 residues long. In germline, CDR1 is SGDLS, CDR2 YYNGEE. The CDR3: CASSSSGTGNEKLFF. In DNA form, the CDR3 reads TGTGCCAGCAGCTCCTCCGGGACAGGGAATGAAAAACTGTTTTTT.

The J gene is TRBJ1-1, the V gene TRBV18; TRBD1 matches at 8 bases. CDR1 is KGHSH and CDR2 is LQKENI in the germline V gene. CDR3 length: 15 residues. Losses at the gene ends were 1 base for V and 3 bases for J; bases not matched to a gene: 4. The CDR3 spells CASSPLDRGDTEAFF. CDR3 coding DNA: TGTGCCAGCTCACCACTAGACAGGGGTGACACTGAAGCTTTCTTT.

The rearrangement links TRBV2 to TRBJ2-3; D not certain. V shed 3 bases and J shed 0 bases, with 10 bases lying between them. Germline values: CDR1 SNHLY, CDR2 FYNNEI. There are 15 residues in the CDR3. DNA of the CDR3: TGTGCCAGCAGTGATGACCAGACTAGCACAGATACGCAGTATTTT. Translation gives CASSDDQTSTDTQYF.

V usage is TRBV7-9 and J usage is TRBJ1-1, with 10 bases lining up with TRBD1. CDR1 and CDR2 (germline): SEHNR, FQNEAQ (reference sequence). This CDR3 has 15 amino acids. Losses at the gene ends were 7 bases for V and 6 bases for J; bases not matched to a gene: 11. Here the CDR3 reads CASTGTGEVLAEAFF. In nucleotides, the CDR3 is TGTGCCAGCACCGGGACAGGGGAAGTTCTTGCTGAAGCTTTCTTT.

The V and J genes are TRBV30 and TRBJ1-2; no definite D call. The V end was cut by 3 bases, the J end by 7 bases, with 9 bases between. This CDR3 has 11 amino acids. Germline CDR1 GTSNPN, CDR2 SVGIG (reference sequence). CDR3 in DNA: TGTGCCTGGAGCGAAGTGAGTGGCTACACCTTC. As protein: CAWSEVSGYTF.

This chain joins TRBV9 and TRBJ1-2, with 8 bases aligning to TRBD1. This CDR3 contains 15 residues. The germline CDR1 and CDR2 sequences are SGDLS and YYNGEE. The trim removed 4 bases at V and 4 bases at J, leaving 9 bases unmatched. The CDR3 spells CASSPGQGLGYGYTF. The CDR3 region has the DNA TGTGCCAGCAGCCCAGGACAGGGACTGGGCTATGGCTACACCTTC. Filled out from reference TRBV9 and TRBJ1-2, the complete variable domain reads DSGVTQTPKHLITATGQRVTLRCSPRSGDLSVYWYQQSLDQGLQFLIQYYNGEERAKGNILERFSAQQFPDLHSELNLSSLELGDSALYFCASSPGQGLGYGYTFGSGTRLTVV.

The CDR3 spells CASSVSPGNTIYF. CDR3 nucleotides: TGTGCCAGCAGCGTATCCCCCGGAAACACCATATATTTT. The V and J genes are TRBV9 and TRBJ1-3; no definite D call. The V end was cut by 1 base, the J end by 4 bases, with 6 bases between. Germline CDR1 is SGDLS and CDR2 is YYNGEE. The CDR3 contains 13 residues.

This chain links TRBV5-1 with TRBJ2-6, with D possibly being TRBD2 (7 bases). The germline V gene has CDR1 SGHRS and CDR2 YFSETQ. Trimming took off 3 bases at V and 1 base at J, with 23 bases between the two ends. This CDR3 spans 20 amino acids. CDR3 sequence (DNA): TGCGCCAGCAGCTCCCGGCCGGGGGCGGGGGCAGGGTCTGGGGCCAACGTCCTGACTTTC. Its protein product is CASSSRPGAGAGSGANVLTF.

This clone was detected a few times. The chain is built from TRBV2 and TRBJ2-7; no firm D call. V was trimmed by 3 bases and J by 5 bases, leaving 14 bases between them. Germline loops: CDR1 SNHLY, CDR2 FYNNEI. CDR3 length: 14 residues. The CDR3 sequence: CASSDRATGHEQYF. CDR3 sequence (DNA): TGTGCCAGCAGTGATCGGGCCACGGGCCACGAGCAGTACTTC.

The chain couples TRBV6-5 to TRBJ2-1; possible D gene TRBD2, 7 bases. Germline CDR1 MNHEY, CDR2 SVGAGI. CDR3 size: 15 residues. Trimming took 7 bases from V and 5 from J, leaving 18 bases between them. The CDR3 reads CASIAAGGRDNEQFF. CDR3 DNA: TGTGCCAGCATAGCCGCCGGGGGGCGGGACAATGAGCAGTTCTTC.

The sample holds one count of this clone. This chain uses TRBV4-1 with TRBJ2-5; either TRBD1 or TRBD2 may fit D (6 bases each). The CDR3 runs to 18 residues. CDR1 and CDR2 (germline): MGHRA, YSYEKL. V lost 1 base to trimming and J lost 3 bases, with 21 bases between them. CDR3 residues: CASSQGVVFEEGEETQYF. DNA of the CDR3: TGCGCCAGCAGCCAAGGAGTGGTATTTGAGGAGGGGGAAGAGACCCAGTACTTC.

This chain joins TRBV18 and TRBJ1-5; 8 bases line up with TRBD1. Per the germline V gene, CDR1 is KGHSH and CDR2 is LQKENI. This CDR3 is built from 18 residues. The V and J ends lost 5 bases and 2 bases, in that order; junction bases with no gene match: 14. CDR3 residues: CASSGRYTGGEGNQPQHF. CDR3 coding DNA: TGTGCCAGCTCAGGTCGCTACACAGGGGGTGAAGGCAATCAGCCCCAGCATTTT.

The V gene is TRBV9, the J gene TRBJ1-2, with D maybe TRBD1 (5 bases). The CDR3 is 14 amino acids. Germline assignment: CDR1 SGDLS and CDR2 YYNGEE. V gave up 0 bases and J gave up 4 bases, with 10 bases separating them. This chain's CDR3 is CASSVGGRTYGYTF. CDR3 in DNA: TGTGCCAGCAGCGTAGGGGGCAGGACCTATGGCTACACCTTC.

This CDR3 is CASTWTRFTDTQYF. For the CDR3, the DNA is TGTGCCAGTACATGGACTAGATTCACAGATACGCAGTATTTT. V and J are TRBV6-5 and TRBJ2-3; 7 positions agree with TRBD2. This CDR3 contains 14 residues. The junction had 8 bases not matched to a gene; V was cut back by 9 bases and J by 2 bases. Germline CDR1 is MNHEY and CDR2 is SVGAGI.

This sequence joins TRBV3-1 (or the pseudogene TRBV3-2) and TRBJ2-1; D remains unclear. Germline CDR1 LGHDT, CDR2 YNNKEL (reference sequence). CDR3 length: 11 residues. Trimming stripped 1 base from V and 9 bases from J, with 4 bases between. The CDR3 sequence: CASSQGPEQFF. The DNA of the CDR3 is TGTGCCAGCAGCCAAGGTCCTGAGCAGTTCTTC.

This clone was recorded at least ten times. The chain is built from TRBV10-3 and TRBJ1-3; TRBD1 is a possible D gene (6 bases). Germline V gene lookup returns CDR1 ENHRY and CDR2 SYGVKD. Deletions cut 11 bases from V and 0 bases from J, with 11 bases between. There are 13 residues in the CDR3. The CDR3 protein is CAGGGASGNTIYF. CDR3 in DNA: TGTGCCGGAGGGGGAGCCTCTGGAAACACCATATATTTT.

This chain links TRBV27 with TRBJ1-6, with 10 bases fitting TRBD1. V was clipped by 2 bases and J by 5 bases; unmatched bases: 6. This CDR3 has 17 amino acids. Germline CDR1 MNHEY, CDR2 SMNVEV (reference sequence). CDR3 in amino acids: CASSLLLGTGDNSPLHF. In DNA form, the CDR3 reads TGTGCCAGCAGTTTACTTTTGGGGACAGGGGATAATTCACCCCTCCACTTT.

The chain couples TRBV3-1 (or the pseudogene TRBV3-2) to TRBJ2-7; 12 nucleotides align to TRBD2. The V segment lost 4 bases and the J segment 7 bases; nucleotides outside the gene matches: 2. The CDR3 contains 13 residues. The germline V gene has CDR1 LGHDT and CDR2 YNNKEL (reference sequence). The CDR3 DNA is TGTGCCAGCAGCCGAACTAGCGGGGGGGAGCAGTACTTC. This sequence encodes CASSRTSGGEQYF.

In its sample, this clone was seen once. J is TRBJ1-1 and V is TRBV9; weak D call: TRBD1 (5 bases). Per germline, CDR1 SGDLS and CDR2 YYNGEE. The length of the CDR3 is 13 residues. Trimming cost V 4 bases and J 4 bases, with 11 bases left between them. As DNA, the CDR3 is TGTGCCAGCAGCAGCCAGGGTCGCACTGAAGCTTTCTTT. It translates to CASSSQGRTEAFF.

The V gene is TRBV7-9, the J gene TRBJ2-4; possible D gene TRBD2, 6 bases. The CDR3 runs to 15 residues. V lost 3 bases to trimming and J lost 0 bases, with 9 bases between them. Germline V lookup: CDR1 SEHNR, CDR2 FQNEAQ (reference sequence). The CDR3 nucleotides read TGTGCCAGCAGCTTTCCGGGACTAGCCAAAAACATTCAGTACTTC. Residues: CASSFPGLAKNIQYF.